The table lists the clone carrying this T cell receptor (beta chain) with many counts. This entry belongs to a study of naive and memory T cell subsets. This CDR3 is built from 14 residues. Per germline, CDR1 SGHTS and CDR2 YDEGEE. The V end lost 4 bases, the J end lost 3 bases, and 13 bases lay between the germline ends. TCR cDNA received a 3' ligated oligonucleotide that carried a UMI. Four PCR rounds used nested alpha and beta constant region primers plus the SP2 primer. For blood and skin samples, reverse transcription used TCR alpha and beta constant primers. TCRdb re-analysed the 5' RACE reads in MiXCR, keeping a single row per CDR3 protein. The table has tens of thousands of distinct CDR3 sequences, about 4.8% seen once; the top ten hold under 0.95%.

This receptor was obtained from a female donor in good health. This chain uses TRBV5-8 with TRBJ1-2; D not certain. The CDR3 coding sequence is TGTGCCAGCAGCCTCTCGGAGAGACACTATGGCTACACCTTC. Translation gives CASSLSERHYGYTF.